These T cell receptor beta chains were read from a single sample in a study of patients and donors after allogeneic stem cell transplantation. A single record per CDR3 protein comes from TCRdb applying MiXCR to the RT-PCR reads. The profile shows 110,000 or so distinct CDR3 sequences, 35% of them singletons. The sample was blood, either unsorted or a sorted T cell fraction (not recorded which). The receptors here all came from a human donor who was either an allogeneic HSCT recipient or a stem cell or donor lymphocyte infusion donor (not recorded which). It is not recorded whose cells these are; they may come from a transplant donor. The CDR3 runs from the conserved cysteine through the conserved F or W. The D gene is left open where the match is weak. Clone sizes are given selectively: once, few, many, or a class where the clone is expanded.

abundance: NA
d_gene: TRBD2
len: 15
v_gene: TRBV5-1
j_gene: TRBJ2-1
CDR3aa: CASSFGTSALNEQFF
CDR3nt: TGCGCCAGCAGCTTCGGGACTAGCGCCCTCAATGAGCAGTTCTTC

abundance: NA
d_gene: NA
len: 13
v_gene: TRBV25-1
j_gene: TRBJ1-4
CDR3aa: CASSREVGEKLFF
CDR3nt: TGTGCCAGCAGCCGGGAGGTTGGTGAAAAACTGTTTTTT

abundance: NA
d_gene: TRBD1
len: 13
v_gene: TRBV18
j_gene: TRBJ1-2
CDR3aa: CASTMTGPDGYTF
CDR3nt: TGTGCCAGCACGATGACAGGGCCCGATGGCTACACCTTC

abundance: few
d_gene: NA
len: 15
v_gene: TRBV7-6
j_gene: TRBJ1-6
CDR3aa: CASSLLDSSHSPLHF
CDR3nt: TGTGCCAGCAGCTTGCTAGACAGCTCTCATTCACCCCTCCACTTT

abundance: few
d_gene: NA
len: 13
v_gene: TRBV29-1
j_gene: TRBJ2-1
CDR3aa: CSEIRVGHNEQFF
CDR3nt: TGCAGCGAGATCCGAGTAGGACACAATGAGCAGTTCTTC

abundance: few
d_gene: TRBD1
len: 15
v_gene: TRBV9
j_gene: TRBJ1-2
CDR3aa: CASSPRTGEGYGYTF
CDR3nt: TGTGCCAGCAGCCCGCGGACAGGGGAGGGCTATGGCTACACCTTC

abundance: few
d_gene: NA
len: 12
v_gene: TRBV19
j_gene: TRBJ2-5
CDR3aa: CASRGNQETQYF
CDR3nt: TGTGCCAGTAGGGGGAACCAAGAGACCCAGTACTTC

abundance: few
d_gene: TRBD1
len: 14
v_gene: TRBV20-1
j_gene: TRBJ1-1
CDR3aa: CSARGGTGRSEAFF
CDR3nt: TGCAGTGCTAGAGGAGGGACAGGGAGATCTGAAGCTTTCTTT

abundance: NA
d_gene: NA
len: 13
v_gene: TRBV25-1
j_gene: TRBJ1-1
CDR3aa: CASRVGMNTEAFF
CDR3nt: TGTGCCAGCAGGGTCGGCATGAACACTGAAGCTTTCTTT

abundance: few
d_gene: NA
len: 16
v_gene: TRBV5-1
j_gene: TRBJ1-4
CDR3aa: CASSLGEVATNEKLFF
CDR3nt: TGCGCCAGCAGCCTGGGGGAAGTTGCAACTAATGAAAAACTGTTTTTT

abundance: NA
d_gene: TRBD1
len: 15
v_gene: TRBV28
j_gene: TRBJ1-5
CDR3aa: CASRTGQLVNQPQHF
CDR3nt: TGTGCCAGCAGAACGGGACAGCTTGTAAATCAGCCCCAGCATTTT

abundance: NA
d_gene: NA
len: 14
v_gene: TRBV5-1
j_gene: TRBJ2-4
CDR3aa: CASSWGGSKNIQYF
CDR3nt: TGCGCCAGCAGCTGGGGTGGGTCCAAAAACATTCAGTACTTC

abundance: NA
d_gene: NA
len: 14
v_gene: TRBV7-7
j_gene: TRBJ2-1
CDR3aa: CASSLESFSNEQFF
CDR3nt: TGTGCCAGCAGCTTAGAGTCCTTCAGCAATGAGCAGTTCTTC

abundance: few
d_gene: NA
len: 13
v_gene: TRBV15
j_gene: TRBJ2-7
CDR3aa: CATSRGTDYEQYF
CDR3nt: TGTGCCACCAGCAGGGGGACGGACTACGAGCAGTACTTC

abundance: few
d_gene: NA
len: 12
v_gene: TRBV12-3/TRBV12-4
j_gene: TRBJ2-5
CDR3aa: CASSSPGETQYF
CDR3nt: TGTGCCAGCAGTTCCCCGGGTGAGACCCAGTACTTC

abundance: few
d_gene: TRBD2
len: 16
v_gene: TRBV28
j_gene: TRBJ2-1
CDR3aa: CASSSLSGRAYNEQFF
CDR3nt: TGTGCCAGCAGCTCGCTTAGCGGGAGGGCGTACAATGAGCAGTTCTTC

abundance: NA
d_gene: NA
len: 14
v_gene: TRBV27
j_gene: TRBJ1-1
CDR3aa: CASRPQGSNTEAFF
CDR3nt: TGTGCCAGCAGGCCACAGGGATCGAACACTGAAGCTTTCTTT

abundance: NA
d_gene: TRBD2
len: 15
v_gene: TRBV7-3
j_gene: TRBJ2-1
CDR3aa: CASSLMGGAYNEQFF
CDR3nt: TGTGCCAGCAGCTTAATGGGAGGGGCCTACAATGAGCAGTTCTTC

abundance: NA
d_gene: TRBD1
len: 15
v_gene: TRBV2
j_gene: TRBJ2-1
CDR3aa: CASTSLGTGENEQFF
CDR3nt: TGTGCCAGCACCTCCCTGGGGACAGGTGAAAATGAGCAGTTCTTC